The 12 T cell receptor beta chains in this list originate from one sample, sequenced in a study of metastatic and nonmetastatic thyroid tumors. TCRdb re-called clones from the PCR reads using MiXCR. This table holds 55,000 or so clones, approximately 19% found once. Every patient underwent thyroid surgery untreated. Material for sequencing was blood. The receptor set was obtained from a female donor with papillary thyroid cancer or a benign thyroid nodule (not recorded which). Some clones in this sample may be carry-over from other donors' samples.

This clone was detected ten times or more. The rearrangement uses TRBV6-1 and TRBJ1-2; a possible D gene is TRBD1 (5 bases). Trimming stripped 2 bases from V and 3 bases from J, with 10 bases between. There are 14 residues in the CDR3. The V gene's germline CDR1 is MNHNS and CDR2 SASEGT. CDR3 loop: CASSELGGDYGYTF. The CDR3, as DNA: TGTGCCAGCAGTGAACTCGGAGGGGACTATGGCTACACCTTC.

In this sample, this clone turned up many times. This rearrangement joins TRBV10-3 to TRBJ1-6; no firm D call. The CDR3 contains 13 residues. The ends were cut back, 7 bases at V and 8 bases at J, with 12 bases in the middle. The germline CDR1 and CDR2 sequences are ENHRY and SYGVKD. The CDR3 DNA sequence: TGTGCCATCACCGGCTTAGTGGATTCACCCCTCCACTTT. This encodes CAITGLVDSPLHF.

This clone qualifies as medium-sized (0.01 to 0.1%). V and J are TRBV28 and TRBJ1-6, with a weak D call TRBD1 (6 bases). Germline V gene sequence: CDR1 MDHEN, CDR2 SYDVKM. V was trimmed by 6 bases and J by 7 bases, leaving 13 bases between them. There are 14 residues in the CDR3. In nucleotides, the CDR3 is TGTGCCAGCAGCCAAACAGGGATAAATTCACCCCTCCACTTT. It codes for CASSQTGINSPLHF.

To note about this clone: Relative to the germline gene, one junction end is altered; a read error may explain this. This sequence joins TRBV11-2 and TRBJ2-1; TRBD1 matches 7 bases. CDR1 and CDR2 from the germline V gene are SGHAT and FQNNGV. The CDR3 has 17 residues. The CDR3 nucleotides are TGTGCCAGCATCTTACATCAGGGGGTCGGGAACGTCAATGAGCAGTTCTTC. It specifies CASILHQGVGNVNEQFF. Full variable domain (remainder filled in from reference TRBV11-2 and TRBJ2-1): EAGVAQSPRYKIIEKRQSVAFWCNPISGHATLYWYQQILGQGPKLLIQFQNNGVVDDSQLPKDRFSAERLKGVDSTLKIQPAKLEDSAVYLCASILHQGVGNVNEQFFGPGTRLTVL.

This clone was seen at least ten times. The chain joins TRBV9 to TRBJ1-1; 8 bases are a match to TRBD1. This CDR3 has 14 amino acids. V trimming: 0 bases; J trimming: 6 bases; junction bases outside the gene matches: 4. Germline lookup yields CDR1 SGDLS and CDR2 YYNGEE. This chain's CDR3 is CASSVGQGAAEAFF. The CDR3 DNA follows: TGTGCCAGCAGCGTAGGGCAGGGGGCTGCTGAAGCTTTCTTT.

V is TRBV28 and J is TRBJ1-1, with 8 positions matching TRBD1. V lost 1 base and J lost 2; bases outside the gene matches: 9. CDR3 size: 17 residues. Germline CDR1 MDHEN, CDR2 SYDVKM. The CDR3 protein is CASSLYDPGGCNTEAFF. The CDR3 bases are TGTGCCAGCAGTTTATATGATCCAGGGGGCTGCAACACTGAAGCTTTCTTT.

As regards this clone: A much more abundant neighbour one base away suggests this may be a read error. The chain joins TRBV5-5 to TRBJ2-5; 8 nucleotides agree with TRBD1. CDR1 is SGHKS, CDR2 YYEKEE, per germline (reference sequence). The CDR3 length is 15 residues. V shed 5 bases and J 4 bases; nucleotides not matched to a gene: 10. The CDR3 DNA reads TGTGCCAGCAGAACCCGACAGGGGTTGGGAGAGACCCAGTACTTC. It yields the protein CASRTRQGLGETQYF.

Many counts were recorded for this clone. The J gene is TRBJ2-7, the V gene TRBV3-1; D may correspond to TRBD1 or TRBD2 (7 bases each). Trimming removed 0 bases at V and 6 bases at J, with 15 bases between. The germline gives CDR1 LGHDT, CDR2 YNNKEL (reference sequence). The CDR3 consists of 15 residues. The CDR3 nucleotides are TGTGCCAGCAGCCAAGACTCAGGGGGGGGGGTCGAGCAGTACTTC. It codes for CASSQDSGGGVEQYF.

Ten or more counts support this clone. This chain connects TRBV12-3 or TRBV12-4 to TRBJ2-5, with TRBD1 matching 9 bases. Trimming at V came to 7 bases and at J to 5 bases, leaving 8 bases not matched to a gene. The CDR3 sequence is 14 residues long. The CDR3 bases are TGTGCCAGCACCCCGGGACAGGGAGGGGAGACCCAGTACTTC. Residues: CASTPGQGGETQYF.

This clone has just one count. The rearrangement joins TRBV20-1 to TRBJ2-7; D is unclear. Per the germline V gene, CDR1 is DFQATT and CDR2 is SNEGSKA (reference sequence). This CDR3 spans 11 amino acids. V was cut by 6 bases and J by 2 bases, with 8 bases left in between. DNA for the CDR3: TGCAGTGCCAAATTTCCCTACGAGCAGTACTTC. This translates into CSAKFPYEQYF.

The sample holds many counts of this clone. The rearrangement uses TRBV29-1 and TRBJ2-6; possibly TRBD2 for D (6 bases). There are 13 residues in the CDR3. With 4 bases removed from V and 4 bases from J, the gap between germline ends came to 8 bases. The germline V gene encodes CDR1 SQVTM and CDR2 ANQGSEA. As DNA, the CDR3 is TGCAGCGTTGGTCGGGGGGGGGCCAACGTCCTGACTTTC. This encodes CSVGRGGANVLTF.

This clone appeared many times. The chain uses TRBV28 and TRBJ2-5; perhaps TRBD1 as D (6 bases). Trimming cost V 4 bases and J 0 bases, with 15 bases left between them. This CDR3 has 16 residues. The V gene's germline CDR1 is MDHEN and CDR2 SYDVKM. Here the CDR3 reads CASSSRQATYQETQYF. DNA of the CDR3: TGTGCCAGCAGTTCGCGACAGGCGACGTACCAAGAGACCCAGTACTTC.